This T cell receptor (beta chain) comes out of a study of STAT5B mutations in CD4+ large granular lymphocyte leukemia. The CDR3 spans 16 residues. Germline-derived CDR1 and CDR2 are LGHNA and YNFKEQ. V gave up 4 bases and J gave up 0 bases; unmatched junction bases: 4. Generated by immunoSEQ multiplex PCR, the TCRdb table keeps only in-frame clones and is missing some. The sample holds tens of thousands of clones, roughly 65% seen once. This sequence was found in a human donor in good health. V and J are TRBV4-2 and TRBJ2-3, with 10 positions matching TRBD2. Sequencing was performed on CD4+ T cells from blood buffy coats. As DNA, the CDR3 is TGTGCCAGCAGCCCTTTAGCGGGGGGAAGCACAGATACGCAGTATTTT. It encodes CASSPLAGGSTDTQYF.